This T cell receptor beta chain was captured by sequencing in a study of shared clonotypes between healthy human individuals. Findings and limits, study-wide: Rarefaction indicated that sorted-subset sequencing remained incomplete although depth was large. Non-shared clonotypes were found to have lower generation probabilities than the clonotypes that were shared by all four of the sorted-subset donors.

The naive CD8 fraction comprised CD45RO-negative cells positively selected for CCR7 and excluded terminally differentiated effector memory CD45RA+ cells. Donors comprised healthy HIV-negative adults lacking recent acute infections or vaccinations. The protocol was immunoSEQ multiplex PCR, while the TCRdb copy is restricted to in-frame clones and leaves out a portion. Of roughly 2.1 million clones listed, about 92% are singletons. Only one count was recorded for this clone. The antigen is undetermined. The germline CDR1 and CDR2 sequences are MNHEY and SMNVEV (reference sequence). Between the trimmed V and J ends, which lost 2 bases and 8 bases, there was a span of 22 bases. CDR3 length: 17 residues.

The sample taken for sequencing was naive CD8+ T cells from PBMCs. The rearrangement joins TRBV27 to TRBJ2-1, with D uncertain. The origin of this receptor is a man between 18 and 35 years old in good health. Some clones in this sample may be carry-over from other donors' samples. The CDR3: CASSLPLISGRVDEQFF. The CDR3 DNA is TGTGCCAGCAGTTTACCGCTAATCTCAGGCAGAGTCGATGAGCAGTTCTTC.